This entry concerns a single TCR beta chain. Recruited during active infection, patients (from Seattle) were subsequently followed longitudinally. The sample originates from a study of blood T cell repertoires in COVID-19. Turning to the study itself: COVID-19 samples collected from the United States, Italy and Spain covered acute and convalescent phases. T cells, B-cell-depleted T cells, or PBMCs provided the cDNA or gDNA that served as material.

Original processing notes: Scientists estimated how many nucleated cells there were by amplifying reference gene primers. Libraries were prepared by immunoSEQ multiplex PCR; TCRdb keeps only in-frame clonotypes and omits some of them. V, J and clone size are taken as reported in that table, and D and trimming were inferred from the DNA itself. The table includes roughly 52,000 clones, 82% detected once. Sequenced input: peripheral blood. The TCR sequence derives from an elderly man with COVID-19, enrolled during active disease.

As DNA, the CDR3 is TGTGCCAGTAGTAGATTTCGGGCCGGGGGTGAGCAGTTCTTC. Residues: CASSRFRAGGEQFF. The rearrangement links TRBV19 to TRBJ2-1, with D perhaps TRBD2 (6 bases). V was trimmed by 4 bases and J by 9 bases, leaving 16 bases between them. There are 14 residues in the CDR3. CDR1 is LNHDA, CDR2 SQIVND, per germline (reference sequence). Together with reference TRBV19 and TRBJ2-1, the CDR3 gives the full variable domain: DGGITQSPKYLFRKEGQNVTLSCEQNLNHDAMYWYRQDPGQGLRLIYYSQIVNDFQKGDIAEGYSVSREKKESFPLTVTSAQKNPTAFYLCASSRFRAGGEQFFGPGTRLTVL.